These 21 T cell receptor beta chains were sequenced from one sample in a study of regulatory T cells in long-lasting Graves disease. Construction of the TCR beta libraries employed iRepertoire HTBI primers in conjunction with Arm-PCR of CDR3 regions. Using its own MiXCR run on the multiplex PCR reads, TCRdb lists one record per CDR3 protein. The table lists hundreds of thousands of distinct CDR3 sequences, 20% to 25% of them singletons. The time point is: persistent/refractory GD, antithyroid drugs over 5 years with positive TRAb. The TCR library was made from RNA extracted from PBMCs. The source was peripheral blood mononuclear cells (PBMCs), collected when the disease was refractory, from a patient treated with antithyroid drugs. The receptors derive from a female donor with Graves disease.

This clonotype has at least ten counts. The V and J genes are TRBV5-1 and TRBJ1-1; D gene unclear. Trimming stripped 3 bases from V and 11 bases from J, with 20 bases between. Germline V gives CDR1 SGHRS, CDR2 YFSETQ. This CDR3 spans 14 amino acids. The CDR3 protein is CASSSTGSSLTAFF. The CDR3 nucleotides read TGCGCCAGCAGCTCCACGGGGTCCTCCCTGACCGCTTTCTTT.

This clonotype was recorded many times. The rearrangement links TRBV20-1 to TRBJ1-2, with D tentatively TRBD1 (6 bases). The CDR3 extends over 13 amino acids. Per the germline V gene, CDR1 is DFQATT and CDR2 is SNEGSKA (reference sequence). V gave up 5 bases and J gave up 4 bases, with 14 bases separating them. CDR3 in amino acids: CSADPGTLYGYTF. The CDR3 nucleotides are TGCAGTGCTGATCCCGGGACACTCTATGGCTACACCTTC.

Of note for this clonotype: This clone may be a read error of a much larger clone one base away. J is TRBJ2-7 and V is TRBV28; possibly TRBD1 for D (5 bases). The CDR3 spans 15 residues. Germline-derived CDR1 and CDR2 are MDHEN and SYDVKM. CDR3 sequence (DNA): TGTGCCAGCAGCTTGGATCAGGGCCTTACCTACGAGCGGTACTTC. Its translation is CASSLDQGLTYERYF. Filled out from reference TRBV28 and TRBJ2-7, the complete variable domain reads DVKVTQSSRYLVKRTGEKVFLECVQDMDHENMFWYRQDPGLGLRLIYFSYDVKMKEKGDIPEGYSVSREKKERFSLILESASTNQTSMYLCASSLDQGLTYERYFGPGTRLTVT.

The CDR3 here is CSAHRRGLAGGPNSIQYF. The CDR3, as DNA: TGCAGTGCTCACCGGAGGGGACTAGCGGGAGGGCCCAATAGCATTCAGTACTTC. The chain joins TRBV20-1 to TRBJ2-4; TRBD2 aligns across 16 bases. This CDR3 is 18 amino acids long. The germline V gene has CDR1 DFQATT and CDR2 SNEGSKA (reference sequence). J gave up 9 bases and V 5 bases, and 16 bases lay outside the gene matches.

The J gene is TRBJ2-2, the V gene TRBV7-9; 9 bases match TRBD1. V trimming: 5 bases; J trimming: 3 bases; junction bases outside the gene matches: 16. CDR3 length: 19 amino acids. Looked up from germline, CDR1 is SEHNR and CDR2 is FQNEAQ (reference sequence). This chain's CDR3 is CASSQFGGGQGSDTGELFF. In DNA form, the CDR3 reads TGTGCCAGCAGCCAATTTGGGGGTGGACAGGGGAGTGACACCGGGGAGCTGTTTTTT.

This clonotype was recorded many times. The chain joins TRBV29-1 to TRBJ2-2; the match to TRBD1 covers 10 bases. Germline CDR1 reads SQVTM; CDR2 reads ANQGSEA. This CDR3 comprises 14 residues. Trimming at V came to 5 bases and at J to 4 bases, leaving 4 bases not matched to a gene. The CDR3 reads CSVRQGAGTGELFF. CDR3 nucleotides: TGCAGCGTTAGACAGGGGGCTGGCACCGGGGAGCTGTTTTTT.

The chain links TRBV18 to TRBJ1-1; 9 bases match TRBD1. The length of the CDR3 is 17 residues. CDR1 KGHSH and CDR2 LQKENI come from the germline V gene. V lost 0 bases, J lost 0 bases, and 5 bases stayed unmatched. CDR3 residues: CASSPPGQGAMNTEAFF. Written as DNA, the CDR3 is TGTGCCAGCTCACCACCGGGACAGGGAGCTATGAACACTGAAGCTTTCTTT.

The table lists this clonotype with many counts. V gene TRBV15 combines with J gene TRBJ2-7, with D tentatively TRBD2 (5 bases). This CDR3 has 15 residues. Germline V gene data show CDR1 as LNHNV and CDR2 as YYDKDF (reference sequence). V was shortened by 6 bases and J by 0 bases, with 15 bases between the two germline ends. In DNA, the CDR3 is TGTGCCACCAGACCCACGCACGGGGACTCCTACGAGCAGTACTTC. Translating it yields CATRPTHGDSYEQYF.

This clonotype occurred a few times. The rearrangement uses TRBV11-2 and TRBJ2-1; no reliable D call. V dropped 1 base and J dropped 10 bases, with 8 bases sitting between them. CDR3 length: 12 residues. Germline assignment: CDR1 SGHAT and CDR2 FQNNGV. The CDR3 nucleotides read TGTGCCAGCAGCTTAGGTGGTTTCGAGCAGTTCTTC. Amino acid sequence: CASSLGGFEQFF.

V gene TRBV7-2 combines with J gene TRBJ2-7, with TRBD1 identical over 7 bases. Germline V gives CDR1 SGHTA, CDR2 FQGNSA. V lost 3 bases, J lost 0 bases, and 14 bases stayed unmatched. The CDR3 spans 18 residues. Written as DNA, the CDR3 is TGTGCCAGCAGCTTGTTCCTTCGTGTCGGGACAGCCTCCTACGAGCAGTACTTC. It is translated as CASSLFLRVGTASYEQYF.

The sample holds many counts of this clonotype. The CDR3 spells CASTGWGSETQYF. The CDR3 region has the DNA TGTGCCAGCACCGGCTGGGGCTCGGAGACCCAGTACTTC. This chain connects TRBV28 to TRBJ2-5, with a possible D match to TRBD1 (5 bases). The CDR3 contains 13 residues. Trimming left V 7 bases short and J 5 bases short, with 14 bases between. The germline V gene encodes CDR1 MDHEN and CDR2 SYDVKM.

Ten or more counts support this clonotype. The chain couples TRBV28 to TRBJ1-2, with D maybe TRBD1 (5 bases). The germline V gene encodes CDR1 MDHEN and CDR2 SYDVKM. The CDR3 is 14 amino acids. Trimming took off 5 bases at V and 4 bases at J, with 14 bases between the two ends. CDR3 sequence: CASSPPVGVYGYTF. For the CDR3, the DNA is TGTGCCAGCAGTCCGCCCGTGGGGGTCTATGGCTACACCTTC.

The rearrangement links TRBV28 to TRBJ2-2, with 11 nucleotides matching TRBD1. There are 15 residues in the CDR3. Germline V gene data show CDR1 as MDHEN and CDR2 as SYDVKM. V lost 5 bases, J lost 4 bases, and 3 bases stayed unmatched. This chain's CDR3 is CASSRGTGGTGELFF. For the CDR3, the DNA is TGTGCCAGCAGTCGCGGGACAGGGGGCACCGGGGAGCTGTTTTTT.

This clonotype was counted a few times. The rearrangement links TRBV6-1 to TRBJ1-1; 9 bases map to TRBD1. The germline CDR1 and CDR2 sequences are MNHNS and SASEGT. There are 15 residues in the CDR3. Trimming at V came to 3 bases and at J to 4 bases, leaving 6 bases not matched to a gene. CDR3 coding DNA: TGTGCCAGCAGTGAGGGGACAGGGACGGGCACTGAAGCTTTCTTT. This sequence encodes CASSEGTGTGTEAFF.

This clonotype has a count of ten or more. V gene TRBV30 combines with J gene TRBJ1-2, with a weak D call TRBD1 (6 bases). The CDR3 spans 12 residues. V was clipped by 8 bases and J by 5 bases, with 15 bases between them. CDR1 is GTSNPN and CDR2 is SVGIG in the germline V gene (reference sequence). CDR3 DNA sequence: TGTGCCGAACAGGGTATAGGGTATGGCTACACCTTC. Residues: CAEQGIGYGYTF. The entire variable domain, with the rest obtained from reference TRBV30 and TRBJ1-2, is as follows: SQTIHQWPATLVQPVGSPLSLECTVEGTSNPNLYWYRQAAGRGLQLLFYSVGIGQISSEVPQNLSASRPQDRQFILSSKKLLLSDSGFYLCAEQGIGYGYTFGSGTRLTVV.

To note about this clonotype: A much larger clone is a single base away; this may be a read error. The chain combines TRBV30 with TRBJ1-4, with D unresolved. The CDR3 sequence is 14 residues long. The germline gives CDR1 GTSNPN, CDR2 SVGIG (reference sequence). In DNA, the CDR3 is TGTGCCTGGAGTGATCCAGAGACTAGTGAAAAACTGTTTTTT. This codes for CAWSDPETSEKLFF.

Ten or more counts support this clonotype. This chain uses TRBV29-1 with TRBJ2-7; 7 bases fit TRBD1. CDR1 is SQVTM, CDR2 ANQGSEA, per germline. This CDR3 is 14 amino acids long. J lost 2 bases, V lost 7 bases, and 11 bases had no gene match. The CDR3 nucleotides read TGCAGCGCCAAAGCCGGGACAGCCACCTACGAGCAGTACTTC. This sequence encodes CSAKAGTATYEQYF.

This chain links TRBV28 with TRBJ2-1; 10 bases align to TRBD2. The CDR3 covers 16 residues. Germline-derived CDR1 and CDR2 are MDHEN and SYDVKM. Trimming took 5 bases from V and 7 from J; bases not matched to a gene: 11. This chain's CDR3 is CASSPLSGRRRNEQFF. DNA for the CDR3: TGTGCCAGCAGTCCCCTTAGCGGGAGGAGAAGGAATGAGCAGTTCTTC. Full variable domain (outside the CDR3, taken from reference TRBV28 and TRBJ2-1): DVKVTQSSRYLVKRTGEKVFLECVQDMDHENMFWYRQDPGLGLRLIYFSYDVKMKEKGDIPEGYSVSREKKERFSLILESASTNQTSMYLCASSPLSGRRRNEQFFGPGTRLTVL.

This clonotype was picked up one time. The chain has TRBV4-1 and TRBJ1-2; 8 bases are shared with TRBD1. The V segment lost 1 base and the J segment 6 bases; nucleotides outside the gene matches: 4. The V gene's germline CDR1 is MGHRA and CDR2 YSYEKL. The CDR3 has 14 amino acids. This CDR3 is CASSQGTGTHGYTF. In DNA form, the CDR3 reads TGCGCCAGCAGCCAAGGGACAGGGACACATGGCTACACCTTC.

This clonotype was recorded many times. This likely reflects a read error, since a far larger clone is one base away. The chain recombines TRBV7-2 with TRBJ2-7, with D possibly being TRBD2 (5 bases). Trimming took 1 base from V and 0 from J, leaving 10 bases between them. Germline-derived CDR1 and CDR2 are SGHTA and FQGNSA. This CDR3 is 15 amino acids long. The CDR3 protein is CASSLEAGFSYEQYF. The CDR3 bases are TGTGCCAGCAGCTTAGAGGCGGGTTTCTCCTACGAGCAGTACTTC.

This sequence joins TRBV29-1 and TRBJ2-4, with a tentative D call TRBD1 (6 bases). CDR1 SQVTM and CDR2 ANQGSEA come from the germline V gene. This CDR3 is built from 12 residues. The V gene lost 3 bases and the J gene lost 9 bases, with 12 bases spanning the gap. CDR3 amino acids: CSVDKGESIQYF. The CDR3 coding sequence is TGCAGCGTTGATAAGGGGGAAAGCATTCAGTACTTC. Full variable domain (outside the CDR3, taken from reference TRBV29-1 and TRBJ2-4): SAVISQKPSRDICQRGTSLTIQCQVDSQVTMMFWYRQQPGQSLTLIATANQGSEATYESGFVIDKFPISRPNLTFSTLTVSNMSPEDSSIYLCSVDKGESIQYFGAGTRLSVL.